The rows below give T cell receptor beta chains drawn from one sample of a study of blood T cell repertoires in COVID-19. Sequencing used immunoSEQ multiplex PCR; TCRdb keeps in-frame clones, though not all of them. The table lists a few hundred thousand clones, 80% to 90% of them singletons. The sequenced material came from PBMCs or T cells enriched from blood (not recorded which). The source is a woman aged 25-40 years who had recovered from COVID-19. CDR3s include the opening cysteine and the closing phenylalanine or tryptophan. The D gene is left open where the match is weak. Clone size is stated in some rows and not others, as once, few, many or a class when expanded.

D gene: -; clone size: -; J gene: TRBJ2-3; V gene: TRBV6-5; CDR3 protein: CASSYKGLNTDTQYF; CDR3 DNA: TGTGCCAGCAGTTACAAGGGACTTAACACAGATACGCAGTATTTT
D gene: TRBD1; clone size: -; J gene: TRBJ1-1; V gene: TRBV9; CDR3 protein: CASSSLGDRLTTEAFF; CDR3 DNA: TGTGCCAGCAGCTCACTGGGGGACAGGCTGACCACTGAAGCTTTCTTT
D gene: -; clone size: -; J gene: TRBJ1-3; V gene: TRBV28; CDR3 protein: CASSLTGINGNTIYF; CDR3 DNA: TGTGCCAGCAGTTTAACAGGGATCAATGGAAACACCATATATTTT
D gene: TRBD1; clone size: -; J gene: TRBJ2-7; V gene: TRBV7-9; CDR3 protein: CASSLRGQGLEQYF; CDR3 DNA: TGTGCCAGCAGCCTCAGAGGACAGGGGCTGGAGCAGTACTTC
D gene: TRBD1; clone size: -; J gene: TRBJ1-2; V gene: TRBV2; CDR3 protein: CASSEAYRGNGYTF; CDR3 DNA: TGTGCCAGCAGTGAAGCGTACAGGGGAAATGGCTACACCTTC
D gene: TRBD2; clone size: -; J gene: TRBJ2-5; V gene: TRBV7-2; CDR3 protein: CASSSLGGVFETQYF; CDR3 DNA: TGTGCCAGCAGCTCCCTGGGGGGGGTATTCGAGACCCAGTACTTC
D gene: -; clone size: -; J gene: TRBJ2-1; V gene: TRBV24-1; CDR3 protein: CATSDVGHKLTDEQFF; CDR3 DNA: TGTGCCACCAGTGATGTCGGACACAAGCTTACGGATGAGCAGTTCTTC
D gene: -; clone size: once; J gene: TRBJ1-1; V gene: TRBV6-4; CDR3 protein: CASSSHSGTEAFF; CDR3 DNA: TGTGCCAGCAGCTCACATTCGGGCACTGAAGCTTTCTTT
D gene: TRBD1; clone size: once; J gene: TRBJ1-1; V gene: TRBV28; CDR3 protein: CASSFTGRGLEAFF; CDR3 DNA: TGTGCCAGCAGTTTCACGGGCAGGGGGCTTGAAGCTTTCTTT
D gene: -; clone size: -; J gene: TRBJ2-1; V gene: TRBV4-2; CDR3 protein: CASSQDFQEAYNEQFF; CDR3 DNA: TGTGCCAGCAGCCAAGATTTCCAGGAGGCGTACAATGAGCAGTTCTTC
D gene: -; clone size: -; J gene: TRBJ2-2; V gene: TRBV11-3; CDR3 protein: CASSGRGRENTGELFF; CDR3 DNA: TGTGCCAGCAGCGGCCGCGGACGGGAGAACACCGGGGAGCTGTTTTTT